These 21 T cell receptor beta chains were all obtained from the same sample, sequenced in a study of blood T cell repertoires in COVID-19 (dated by TCRdb to about 2020). Library method: the immunoSEQ multiplex PCR assay. TCRdb took over this immuneACCESS table, retaining in-frame rearrangements with V and J assigned. Such tables are incomplete; in checked studies, under half of the missing clones stem from an unresolved V gene, and the remainder is unexplained. The sample table lists 50,000 to 75,000 clones, more than 65% of them with a count of one. Clones ranked in the top ten supply under 7% of the sample. The sample comprised peripheral blood. These receptors were collected from a human donor in a cohort sampled during active COVID-19.

The chain employs TRBV7-2 and TRBJ2-7; 7 bases align to TRBD1. The V gene end was trimmed by 5 bases and the J gene end by 0 bases; junction bases not matched to a gene: 10. This CDR3 region has 16 residues. CDR1 is SGHTA and CDR2 is FQGNSA in the germline V gene. The CDR3 nucleotides read TGTGCCAGCAGCCAAAAGACAGGGTCCGTCTCCTACGAGCAGTACTTC. It is translated as CASSQKTGSVSYEQYF.

The chain recombines TRBV19 with TRBJ1-3; no reliable D call. Trimming stripped 6 bases from V and 0 bases from J, with 15 bases between. CDR3 size: 16 residues. In germline, CDR1 is LNHDA, CDR2 SQIVND (reference sequence). The CDR3 loop reads CASRERDPSSGNTIYF. The CDR3 nucleotides read TGTGCCAGTAGGGAGCGAGACCCGAGCTCTGGAAACACCATATATTTT.

V usage is TRBV7-3 and J usage is TRBJ2-3; possible D gene TRBD2, 7 bases. Trimming stripped 2 bases from V and 5 bases from J, with 11 bases between. CDR1 is SGHTA and CDR2 is FQGTGA in the germline V gene. The CDR3 is 14 residues long. The CDR3 region is CASSLAGAQDTQYF. Here the CDR3 DNA reads TGTGCCAGCAGCTTAGCGGGGGCACAAGATACGCAGTATTTT.

CDR3 loop: CASSSDRDTEAFF. CDR3 DNA: TGTGCCAGTAGCAGCGACAGGGACACTGAAGCTTTCTTT. The chain carries TRBV19 and TRBJ1-1; TRBD1 matches at 7 bases. Germline-derived CDR1 and CDR2 are LNHDA and SQIVND (reference sequence). The CDR3 sequence is 13 residues long. After removal of 6 bases from V and 3 bases from J, the junction contained 4 bases not matched to a gene.

The chain has TRBV19 and TRBJ1-2; 7 nucleotides line up with TRBD1. V lost 6 bases to trimming and J lost 0 bases; unmatched junction nucleotides: 16. CDR3 length equals 18 residues. Germline V gene data show CDR1 as LNHDA and CDR2 as SQIVND (reference sequence). The CDR3 coding sequence is TGTGCCAGTAGCCGGCCGAGGTTACAGGGGCACACTAACTATGGCTACACCTTC. It specifies CASSRPRLQGHTNYGYTF.

This clone was counted only a few times. The CDR3 is CAISEPGGNTGELFF. CDR3 in DNA: TGTGCCATCAGTGAGCCCGGGGGGAACACCGGGGAGCTGTTTTTT. The rearrangement links TRBV10-3 to TRBJ2-2, with D perhaps matching TRBD2 (6 bases). Per germline, CDR1 ENHRY and CDR2 SYGVKD. V lost 2 bases to trimming and J lost 1 base, with 8 bases between them. The CDR3 extends over 15 amino acids.

With regard to this clone: One end of the junction is discordant with germline, which a read error may explain. The rearrangement joins TRBV2 to TRBJ2-1; TRBD1 agrees at 10 bases. Germline CDR1 and CDR2: SNHLY and FYNNEI. CDR3 length equals 16 residues. The CDR3 nucleotides are TGTGCCAGCAGTGCTGCGGGACAGGGGCCTTACAGTGAGCAGTTCTTC. Translation gives CASSAAGQGPYSEQFF.

The chain carries TRBV5-1 and TRBJ1-1; 9 nucleotides line up with TRBD1. The V and J ends lost 0 bases and 0 bases, in that order; junction bases with no gene match: 6. The germline V gene has CDR1 SGHRS and CDR2 YFSETQ. The CDR3 consists of 17 residues. The DNA for the CDR3 is TGCGCCAGCAGCTTGGGGGGACAGGGTTGGATGAACACTGAAGCTTTCTTT. This gives the protein CASSLGGQGWMNTEAFF. Combining the CDR3 with reference TRBV5-1 and TRBJ1-1 gives the whole variable domain KAGVTQTPRYLIKTRGQQVTLSCSPISGHRSVSWYQQTPGQGLQFLFEYFSETQRNKGNFPGRFSGRQFSNSRSEMNVSTLELGDSALYLCASSLGGQGWMNTEAFFGQGTRLTVV.

The genes are TRBV2 and TRBJ2-7, with D possibly TRBD2 on 6 matching bases. Germline CDR1 reads SNHLY; CDR2 reads FYNNEI. Trimming stripped 4 bases from V and 0 bases from J, with 13 bases between. The CDR3 is 15 residues long. The CDR3: CASSGPAGISYEQYF. For the CDR3, the DNA is TGTGCCAGCAGTGGCCCGGCGGGGATCTCCTACGAGCAGTACTTC.

In the case of this clone: Other DNA sequences of this sample code for an identical CDR3. The chain recombines TRBV30 with TRBJ2-5; possibly TRBD2 for D (5 bases). CDR1 and CDR2 (germline): GTSNPN, SVGIG (reference sequence). This CDR3 contains 12 residues. V was clipped by 4 bases and J by 2 bases, with 8 bases between them. This CDR3 is CAWTSGQETQYF. DNA for the CDR3: TGTGCCTGGACCTCGGGGCAAGAGACCCAGTACTTC.

This clone was counted between two and nine times. This chain joins TRBV23-1 and TRBJ1-3, with TRBD1 identical over 10 bases. TRBV23-1 is an ORF, with its function uncertain. V trimming: 6 bases; J trimming: 8 bases; junction bases outside the gene matches: 7. The CDR3 runs 14 residues. DNA of the CDR3: TGCGCCAGCAGCCCGGGACAGGGGAGGGACACCATATATTTT. Translation: CASSPGQGRDTIYF.

This chain joins TRBV28 and TRBJ2-7; D may be TRBD2 (6 bases). V was pared by 6 bases and J by 5 bases, with 17 bases between. CDR1 is MDHEN and CDR2 is SYDVKM in the germline V gene. The CDR3 is 14 residues long. CDR3 DNA: TGTGCCAGCAGGATCCCGGGCGGGGTCGACGAGCAGTACTTC. Residues: CASRIPGGVDEQYF.

V usage is TRBV5-1 and J usage is TRBJ2-2; 10 nucleotides agree with TRBD2. This CDR3 contains 15 residues. J was trimmed by 1 base and V by 4 bases; bases with no gene match: 1. In germline, CDR1 is SGHRS, CDR2 YFSETQ. CDR3 sequence: CASSGLAENTGELFF. CDR3 DNA: TGCGCCAGCAGCGGACTAGCGGAGAACACCGGGGAGCTGTTTTTT.

V gene TRBV6-6 combines with J gene TRBJ2-1; D is unclear. The CDR3 has 11 amino acids. V was trimmed by 6 bases and J by 10 bases, leaving 10 bases between them. Germline-derived CDR1 and CDR2 are MNHNY and SVGAGI (reference sequence). The DNA for the CDR3 is TGTGCCAGCAGACAGAGATCAGAGCAGTTCTTC. Protein: CASRQRSEQFF.

This chain uses TRBV24-1 with TRBJ2-7; the D gene is possibly TRBD1 (5 bases). V lost 2 bases and J 3 bases, leaving 16 bases between the germline ends. In germline, CDR1 is KGHDR, CDR2 SFDVKD. The CDR3 covers 16 residues. CDR3 DNA: TGTGCCACCAGTGATTCCGGGTCAGGGTCTATCTACGAGCAGTACTTC. It is translated as CATSDSGSGSIYEQYF.

The chain combines TRBV18 with TRBJ2-6; 8 nucleotides align to TRBD1. The CDR3 runs to 18 residues. V trimming: 5 bases; J trimming: 0 bases; junction bases outside the gene matches: 9. In germline, CDR1 is KGHSH, CDR2 LQKENI. The CDR3, as DNA: TGTGCCAGCTCAAGGTTACAGGGGGTGTTCTCTGGGGCCAACGTCCTGACTTTC. As protein: CASSRLQGVFSGANVLTF.

The chain is built from TRBV28 and TRBJ2-6; 7 bases match TRBD2. Germline V gene data show CDR1 as MDHEN and CDR2 as SYDVKM. The CDR3 is made up of 15 amino acids. Losses at the gene ends were 7 bases for V and 4 bases for J; bases not matched to a gene: 7. The DNA of the CDR3 is TGTGCCAGCACTCGGGGAGGGGCAGGGGCCAACGTCCTGACTTTC. Amino acid sequence: CASTRGGAGANVLTF.

This chain joins TRBV23-1 and TRBJ1-2, with 10 bases matching TRBD1. TRBV23-1 is annotated as an ORF whose role is uncertain. The junction had 13 bases not matched to a gene; V was cut back by 7 bases and J by 5 bases. The CDR3 extends over 16 amino acids. The CDR3 here is CASTSTGGAKDYGYTF. As DNA, the CDR3 is TGCGCCAGCACCTCGACAGGGGGCGCGAAAGATTATGGCTACACCTTC.

The rearrangement joins TRBV4-2 to TRBJ2-4, with TRBD2 matching over 8 bases. The CDR3 runs 21 residues. Germline V CDR1 and CDR2: LGHNA, YNFKEQ. V shed 0 bases and J 0 bases; nucleotides not matched to a gene: 16. The chain's CDR3 is CASSQDLSGGGPLLAKNIQYF. The CDR3 nucleotides are TGTGCCAGCAGCCAAGACCTATCGGGGGGGGGTCCCCTCCTAGCCAAAAACATTCAGTACTTC.

This chain joins TRBV24-1 and TRBJ1-2, with D hard to call. The CDR3 is made up of 13 amino acids. V was shortened by 4 bases and J by 4 bases, with 9 bases between the two germline ends. The germline CDR1 and CDR2 sequences are KGHDR and SFDVKD. In DNA form, the CDR3 reads TGTGCCACCAGTGAACCTGGCTTCTATGGCTACACCTTC. It yields the protein CATSEPGFYGYTF.

This chain links TRBV21-1 with TRBJ2-7; TRBD1, as called in the table, went unchecked against the DNA. TRBV21-1 constitutes a pseudogene. The CDR3 spans 15 residues. The CDR3 region is CASNTLDRGAYEQYF. Written as DNA, the CDR3 is TGTGCCAGCAACACGCTAGACAGGGGCGCCTACGAGCAGTACTTC.